This passage covers 20 T cell receptor beta chains from one sample sequenced in a study of blood T cell repertoires in COVID-19. Profiled with immunoSEQ multiplex PCR; TCRdb holds only in-frame clones, not every one. The repertoire has 70,000 to 100,000 clones, 75% to 90% of them found once; the top ten carry approximately 1.2%. The sequencing sample was made of peripheral blood. The receptors stem from a man aged 80 or over with active or convalescent COVID-19.

J is TRBJ1-4 and V is TRBV5-1, with unresolved D. V dropped 0 bases and J dropped 3 bases, with 6 bases sitting between them. The germline gives CDR1 SGHRS, CDR2 YFSETQ. The CDR3 is 14 residues long. The CDR3 loop is CASSLETSNEKLFF. CDR3 DNA sequence: TGCGCCAGCAGCTTGGAAACATCTAATGAAAAACTGTTTTTT.

This chain uses TRBV7-2 with TRBJ2-7, with TRBD1 as a possible D gene (5 bases). The germline V and J ends were trimmed by 5 bases and 2 bases, with 10 bases remaining between them. This CDR3 is built from 13 residues. Germline CDR1 and CDR2: SGHTA and FQGNSA. Written as DNA, the CDR3 is TGTGCCAGCAGCAGTCAGGGCGCCTACGAGCAGTACTTC. Its translation is CASSSQGAYEQYF.

This chain uses TRBV7-9 with TRBJ2-1, with TRBD1 identical over 10 bases. Germline CDR1 SEHNR, CDR2 FQNEAQ (reference sequence). V shed 4 bases and J 8 bases; nucleotides not matched to a gene: 8. This CDR3 comprises 15 residues. The CDR3 nucleotides are TGTGCCAGCAGCTACCGGGACAGGGGTTCGCATGAGCAGTTCTTC. Translation: CASSYRDRGSHEQFF.

The CDR3 protein is CASSFRPTSGGRETQYF. Written as DNA, the CDR3 is TGCGCCAGCAGCTTCCGCCCGACTAGCGGGGGGCGGGAGACCCAGTACTTC. The rearrangement uses TRBV5-1 and TRBJ2-5; 13 nucleotides line up with TRBD2. The germline V gene has CDR1 SGHRS and CDR2 YFSETQ. Trimming cost V 2 bases and J 5 bases; bases outside gene matches: 9. The CDR3 loop spans 17 amino acids.

For the CDR3, the DNA is TGCAGCGTTGTGAGCGGGAGAAGATACAATGAGCAGTTCTTC. Its translation is CSVVSGRRYNEQFF. The chain combines TRBV29-1 with TRBJ2-1; 8 bases agree with TRBD2. The germline CDR1 and CDR2 sequences are SQVTM and ANQGSEA. The CDR3 totals 14 residues. Trimming removed 4 bases from V and 4 bases from J; junction bases left unmatched: 6.

This clone was recorded only once. This chain joins TRBV5-6 and TRBJ1-6, with D possibly TRBD1 on 6 matching bases. The CDR3 runs 13 residues. CDR1 is SGHDT, CDR2 YYEEEE, per germline. V lost 3 bases to trimming and J lost 8 bases, with 9 bases between them. The CDR3 reads CASSSDSYSPLHF. The CDR3 coding sequence is TGTGCCAGCAGCTCGGACAGTTATTCACCCCTCCACTTT.

Only a few counts were recorded for this clone. The chain uses TRBV28 and TRBJ2-7, with D possibly being TRBD2 (6 bases). The germline V gene encodes CDR1 MDHEN and CDR2 SYDVKM. The CDR3 sequence is 15 residues long. V lost 6 bases and J lost 1, with 16 bases in between. The CDR3 is CASSPRGGWSYEQYF. For the CDR3, the DNA is TGTGCCAGCAGCCCGCGGGGTGGGTGGTCCTACGAGCAGTACTTC.

The CDR3 bases are TGTGCCAGCAGTCGACAGGGCCGTGGAAACACCATATATTTT. This gives the protein CASSRQGRGNTIYF. This sequence joins TRBV6-5 and TRBJ1-3, with 7 nucleotides matching TRBD1. Trimming removed 5 bases from V and 3 bases from J; junction bases left unmatched: 4. The length of the CDR3 is 14 residues. Germline CDR1 reads MNHEY; CDR2 reads SVGAGI.

Here the CDR3 DNA reads TGTGCCAGCAGCTTAGGGAGCTCTGGGGCCAACGTCCTGACTTTC. This translates into CASSLGSSGANVLTF. The genes are TRBV7-9 and TRBJ2-6; D unclear. There are 15 residues in the CDR3. The V end lost 1 base, the J end lost 0 bases, and 4 bases lay between the germline ends. CDR1 SEHNR and CDR2 FQNEAQ come from the germline V gene (reference sequence).

Concerning this clone: The junction departs from germline at one end; a sequencing error may be responsible. The chain carries TRBV18 and TRBJ1-5; no firm D call. The CDR3 spans 14 residues. Per germline, CDR1 KGHSH and CDR2 LQKENI. CDR3 sequence (DNA): TGTGCCAGTTCACCTACAGCCTCAATTCAGCCCCAGCATTTT. Translated: CASSPTASIQPQHF.

The gene calls are TRBV14 and TRBJ2-2; D might be TRBD1 (6 bases). Deletions cut 4 bases from V and 7 bases from J, with 10 bases between. The CDR3 runs to 13 residues. Germline V gene lookup returns CDR1 SGHDN and CDR2 FVKESK. The CDR3 reads CASSPWGRGELFF. Written as DNA, the CDR3 is TGTGCCAGCAGCCCGTGGGGGCGCGGGGAGCTGTTTTTT.

For this clone: One end of the junction fails to match germline, which may point to a read error. This chain uses TRBV27 with TRBJ2-2; 12 bases map to TRBD2. Germline CDR1 is MNHEY and CDR2 is SMNVEV (reference sequence). There are 16 residues in the CDR3. This chain's CDR3 is CASKDLAGGPTGELFF. The CDR3, as DNA: TGTGCCAGCAAGGATCTAGCGGGAGGGCCCACCGGTGAGCTGTTTTTT.

This chain connects TRBV7-9 to TRBJ2-7, with D perhaps TRBD1 (5 bases). CDR1 SEHNR and CDR2 FQNEAQ come from the germline V gene (reference sequence). This CDR3 spans 15 amino acids. V was cut by 5 bases and J by 1 base, with 15 bases left in between. For the CDR3, the DNA is TGTGCCAGCAGCCCCACCCCCGGACAATCCTACGAGCAGTACTTC. This sequence encodes CASSPTPGQSYEQYF. Drawing the rest from reference TRBV7-9 and TRBJ2-7, the complete variable domain is DTGVSQNPRHKITKRGQNVTFRCDPISEHNRLYWYRQTLGQGPEFLTYFQNEAQLEKSRLLSDRFSAERPKGSFSTLEIQRTEQGDSAMYLCASSPTPGQSYEQYFGPGTRLTVT.

This rearrangement joins TRBV30 to TRBJ1-2; unclear D gene. V dropped 0 bases and J dropped 1 base, with 12 bases sitting between them. CDR1 GTSNPN and CDR2 SVGIG come from the germline V gene (reference sequence). This CDR3 is 15 amino acids long. In DNA form, the CDR3 reads TGTGCCTGGAGTGTAACGGGAGTAAGTAACTATGGCTACACCTTC. This codes for CAWSVTGVSNYGYTF.

V and J are TRBV19 and TRBJ2-1; D remains unclear. V lost 2 bases and J 5 bases, leaving 7 bases between the germline ends. Germline V CDR1 and CDR2: LNHDA, SQIVND (reference sequence). This CDR3 is 13 amino acids long. The CDR3 coding sequence is TGTGCCAGTAGTATAAATCCGGACAATGAGCAGTTCTTC. This codes for CASSINPDNEQFF.

The chain recombines TRBV18 with TRBJ1-5; a possible D gene is TRBD1 (5 bases). Germline CDR1 reads KGHSH; CDR2 reads LQKENI. There are 17 residues in the CDR3. V lost 4 bases and J lost 2, with 18 bases in between. CDR3: CASSRLGTGSRNQPQHF. The CDR3 nucleotides read TGTGCCAGCTCACGACTCGGGACTGGGAGCCGCAATCAGCCCCAGCATTTT.

The CDR3 sequence: CASSQTGAGQPQHF. For the CDR3, the DNA is TGTGCCAGCAGCCAGACAGGGGCAGGTCAGCCCCAGCATTTT. The rearrangement joins TRBV25-1 to TRBJ1-5, with 8 bases that match TRBD1. Germline assignment: CDR1 MGHDK and CDR2 SYGVNS. This CDR3 is built from 14 residues. V gave up 6 bases and J gave up 6 bases; unmatched junction bases: 7.

The genes are TRBV9 and TRBJ2-1, with 11 bases identical to TRBD2. Germline V CDR1 and CDR2: SGDLS, YYNGEE. Trimming took 3 bases from V and 7 from J; bases not matched to a gene: 6. This CDR3 is built from 15 residues. CDR3 nucleotide sequence: TGTGCCAGCAGCGCACTAGCGGGAGTCGGTAATGAGCAGTTCTTC. This translates into CASSALAGVGNEQFF.

The rearrangement uses TRBV4-2 and TRBJ1-5; perhaps TRBD1 as D (6 bases). This CDR3 has 16 amino acids. V was trimmed by 2 bases and J by 0 bases, leaving 11 bases between them. CDR1 and CDR2 (germline): LGHNA, YNFKEQ. The CDR3 protein is CASSQQDRRSNQPQHF. In DNA form, the CDR3 reads TGTGCCAGCAGCCAACAAGACAGGCGTAGCAATCAGCCCCAGCATTTT.

This clone was seen more than once but under ten times. The chain combines TRBV18 with TRBJ1-2; a weak D match, TRBD1 (5 bases). The CDR3 contains 14 residues. Germline-derived CDR1 and CDR2 are KGHSH and LQKENI. Trimming took 1 base from V and 8 from J, leaving 14 bases between them. Here the CDR3 reads CASSPRYGTEGYTF. The CDR3, as DNA: TGTGCCAGCTCACCACGTTACGGGACTGAAGGCTACACCTTC.